These T cell receptor beta chains were read from a single sample in a study of shared clonotypes between healthy human individuals. Assay used: immunoSEQ multiplex PCR; TCRdb lists only in-frame clones, some missing. The sample lists 520,000 or so clones, approximately 85% seen once, with 13% in the top ten. Sequenced: PBMCs. The receptor source for this set is a woman in her forties in good health. Some clones in this sample may be carry-over from other donors' samples. CDR3s include the opening cysteine and the closing phenylalanine or tryptophan. A D gene is named only where the DNA matches it firmly. For some rows the clone size is stated as once, few or many, or as a class when expanded; others skip it.

DNA	CDR3	size	D	V	J
TGTGCCAGCAGTCCCCCCACTCAGGGAGATTCTGGCTATGGCTACACCTTC	CASSPPTQGDSGYGYTF	NA	NA	TRBV28	TRBJ1-2
TGTGCCACCAGCAGCCTCCTTTGGAGGGGGGACAATGAGCAGTTCTTC	CATSSLLWRGDNEQFF	NA	NA	TRBV15	TRBJ2-1
TGTGCCAGCGGTAGCGGGAGCACCGGGGAGCTGTTTTTT	CASGSGSTGELFF	NA	TRBD2	TRBV7-3	TRBJ2-2
TGTGCCAGCAGTTCACTAGCGGGAGGGCCGAACAATGAGCAGTTCTTC	CASSSLAGGPNNEQFF	NA	TRBD2	TRBV27	TRBJ2-1
TGTGCCTTGACGATGCTAGCGGTCTACAATGAGCAGTTCTTC	CALTMLAVYNEQFF	NA	TRBD2	TRBV30	TRBJ2-1
TGTGCCAGCAGGACTGGACAGGGGGCGGGTGGCTACACCTTC	CASRTGQGAGGYTF	NA	TRBD1	TRBV2	TRBJ1-2
TGTGCCAGCAGCTTTATGTTGGTTGGCTACACCTTC	CASSFMLVGYTF	NA	NA	TRBV7-2	TRBJ1-2
TGTGCCAGCGATAGGGGCCATAGCTCCTACAATGAGCAGTTCTTC	CASDRGHSSYNEQFF	NA	NA	TRBV6-1	TRBJ2-1
TGTGCCACTTCTAGGGGGGGTTTGAATGAGCAGTTCTTC	CATSRGGLNEQFF	NA	NA	TRBV2	TRBJ2-1
TGCGCCAGCAGCCATGGGGTCGGCCAGCCGTCCTACGAGCAGTACTTC	CASSHGVGQPSYEQYF	NA	NA	TRBV4-3	TRBJ2-7
TGTGCCAGCAGCTTGAACAGTGCCTACGAGCAGTACTTC	CASSLNSAYEQYF	NA	NA	TRBV5-6	TRBJ2-7
TGTGCCAGCAGAAATCTAGCGGGAGGGCCGAAGCACAATGAGCAGTTCTTC	CASRNLAGGPKHNEQFF	many	TRBD2	TRBV5-4	TRBJ2-1
TGTGCCAGCAGTTTCGGAGGAACAGGGAACACTGAAGCTTTCTTT	CASSFGGTGNTEAFF	NA	NA	TRBV28	TRBJ1-1
TGTGCCAGCAGCGTAGAAACAGCCTTAACCGGGGAGCTGTTTTTT	CASSVETALTGELFF	NA	NA	TRBV9	TRBJ2-2
TGTGCCAGCAGCCGGGCAGGGATCGGTAATGAGCAGTTCTTC	CASSRAGIGNEQFF	NA	NA	TRBV7-6	TRBJ2-1
TGTGCCAGCACCACAGGACCCTCGGGATACGAGCAGTACTTC	CASTTGPSGYEQYF	NA	NA	TRBV9	TRBJ2-7
TGTGCCAGCACTGCTCCAACAGGGGGGAACACTGAAGCTTTCTTT	CASTAPTGGNTEAFF	NA	TRBD1	TRBV28	TRBJ1-1
TGTGCCAGCAGCCGACTAGCGGGAGTGTCATACGAGCAGTACTTC	CASSRLAGVSYEQYF	NA	TRBD2	TRBV2	TRBJ2-7
TGTGCCTGGAGCTATGTGGGCCGGGGGACTGAAGCTTTCTTT	CAWSYVGRGTEAFF	NA	NA	TRBV30	TRBJ1-1
TGCGCCAGCAGCTTGGGAGGGTTCGGCGGGGAGCTGTTTTTT	CASSLGGFGGELFF	NA	NA	TRBV5-1	TRBJ2-2
TGTGCCAGCAAAGAGGCAGGGAGGGAAAAACTGTTTTTT	CASKEAGREKLFF	NA	NA	TRBV6-5	TRBJ1-4
TGTGCCAGCAGCTTAGGACGGTATAATTCACCCCTCCACTTT	CASSLGRYNSPLHF	NA	NA	TRBV7-6	TRBJ1-6
TGTGCCAGCAGCTTCCAGGGTGGGGAGAACACTGAAGCTTTCTTT	CASSFQGGENTEAFF	NA	NA	TRBV5-4	TRBJ1-1
TGTGCCATCAGCAAAACTCCGGGACAGGCAACTAGCGGGAGCACAGATACGCAGTATTTT	CAISKTPGQATSGSTDTQYF	NA	NA	TRBV10-3	TRBJ2-3
TGTGCCAGCAGCCATGATTCCAGACAGGGGGCCTATGGCTACACCTTC	CASSHDSRQGAYGYTF	NA	TRBD1	TRBV4-2	TRBJ1-2
TGTGCCAGCAGCCTAGCCGGGACGAACCAAGAGACCCAGTACTTC	CASSLAGTNQETQYF	NA	NA	TRBV7-2	TRBJ2-5
TGTGCCAGCAGCTCTTATTACGGTGCCTACGAGCAGTACTTC	CASSSYYGAYEQYF	NA	NA	TRBV5-6	TRBJ2-7
TGTGCCAGCAGCTCGCAGGGGTTGGCCAAAAACATTCAGTACTTC	CASSSQGLAKNIQYF	NA	NA	TRBV7-3	TRBJ2-4
TGTGCCAGCAGCCAAGCTTTAGCGGGTGGGGGAGATACGCAGTATTTT	CASSQALAGGGDTQYF	NA	TRBD2	TRBV4-2	TRBJ2-3
TGTGCCAGCAGCTTAGGAGGAAGTGAGCAGTTCTTC	CASSLGGSEQFF	NA	NA	TRBV7-8	TRBJ2-1
TGTGCCAGCAGCAAACAGGGGAACACTGAAGCTTTCTTT	CASSKQGNTEAFF	NA	NA	TRBV7-9	TRBJ1-1
TGCGCCAGCAGTCACTCTGTAAGGAGGCCCAAAAACATTCAGTACTTC	CASSHSVRRPKNIQYF	NA	NA	TRBV23-1	TRBJ2-4